One sample yielded the 24 T cell receptor beta chains listed below, sequenced in a study of blood T cell repertoires in COVID-19. Some clones are missing from TCRdb's copy, which holds only in-frame ones; the method was immunoSEQ multiplex PCR. The sample includes tens of thousands of clones, roughly nine tenths of them seen just once. Material: peripheral blood. All receptors derive from a man aged 55 to 70 with acute or convalescent COVID-19.

The V and J genes are TRBV5-6 and TRBJ1-3; 10 bases agree with TRBD1. The CDR3 sequence is 16 residues long. CDR1 and CDR2 (germline): SGHDT, YYEEEE. Trimming removed 0 bases from V and 1 base from J; junction bases left unmatched: 1. The CDR3 nucleotides read TGTGCCAGCAGCTTGGGGGACAGGGGATCTGGAAACACCATATATTTT. Translation gives CASSLGDRGSGNTIYF. The entire variable domain, with the rest obtained from reference TRBV5-6 and TRBJ1-3, is as follows: DAGVTQSPTHLIKTRGQQVTLRCSPKSGHDTVSWYQQALGQGPQFIFQYYEEEERQRGNFPDRFSGHQFPNYSSELNVNALLLGDSALYLCASSLGDRGSGNTIYFGEGSWLTVV.

The V gene is TRBV5-4, the J gene TRBJ2-2, with a tentative D call TRBD1 (6 bases). V gave up 1 base and J gave up 5 bases, with 12 bases separating them. There are 15 residues in the CDR3. The V gene's germline CDR1 is SGHNT and CDR2 YYREEE (reference sequence). The CDR3 region has the DNA TGTGCCAGCAGCTTGCGGCAGGGGATGACCGGGGAGCTGTTTTTT. It is translated as CASSLRQGMTGELFF. The full variable domain, in which reference TRBV5-4 and TRBJ2-2 provide the parts outside the CDR3, is ETGVTQSPTHLIKTRGQQVTLRCSSQSGHNTVSWYQQALGQGPQFIFQYYREEENGRGNFPPRFSGLQFPNYSSELNVNALELDDSALYLCASSLRQGMTGELFFGEGSRLTVL.

This clone was counted once. The chain carries TRBV30 and TRBJ2-6; D is perhaps TRBD1 (5 bases). The germline V gene encodes CDR1 GTSNPN and CDR2 SVGIG (reference sequence). Deletions cut 4 bases from V and 0 bases from J, with 13 bases between. The CDR3 has 16 amino acids. The CDR3 region has the DNA TGTGCCTGGACAGGGCCCCTTTTCTCTGGGGCCAACGTCCTGACTTTC. Its protein product is CAWTGPLFSGANVLTF.

This chain joins TRBV5-1 and TRBJ1-1; D gene ambiguous. The CDR3 contains 15 residues. In germline, CDR1 is SGHRS, CDR2 YFSETQ. Trimming removed 3 bases from V and 8 bases from J, with 20 bases in between. The CDR3 loop reads CASSWRGTKSTEAFF. CDR3 coding DNA: TGCGCCAGCAGCTGGCGGGGTACCAAATCGACAGAAGCTTTCTTT.

The chain combines TRBV24-1 with TRBJ2-2; possible D gene TRBD1, 7 bases. Germline V gene lookup returns CDR1 KGHDR and CDR2 SFDVKD. Deletions cut 3 bases from V and 5 bases from J, with 18 bases between. The CDR3 contains 17 residues. CDR3 nucleotide sequence: TGTGCCACCAGTGATGAGAAGACAGGGACTGTAACCGGGGAGCTGTTTTTT. Protein product: CATSDEKTGTVTGELFF.

The chain is built from TRBV29-1 and TRBJ1-1; tentative D call: TRBD1 (5 bases). CDR1 is SQVTM and CDR2 is ANQGSEA in the germline V gene. The CDR3 runs 12 residues. Trimming shortened V by 5 bases and J by 6 bases, and 13 bases separated the two germline ends. Written as DNA, the CDR3 is TGCAGCGTTACCGGGGGGGTGGCTGAAGCTTTCTTT. Translation: CSVTGGVAEAFF. The entire variable domain, with the rest obtained from reference TRBV29-1 and TRBJ1-1, is as follows: SAVISQKPSRDICQRGTSLTIQCQVDSQVTMMFWYRQQPGQSLTLIATANQGSEATYESGFVIDKFPISRPNLTFSTLTVSNMSPEDSSIYLCSVTGGVAEAFFGQGTRLTVV.

This rearrangement joins TRBV3-1 (or the pseudogene TRBV3-2) to TRBJ2-1; the match to TRBD2 covers 13 bases. J lost 9 bases, V lost 0 bases, and 11 bases had no gene match. The CDR3 length is 18 residues. In germline, CDR1 is LGHDT, CDR2 YNNKEL (reference sequence). CDR3 bases: TGTGCCAGCAGCCAAGATAACAAGGGACTAGCGGGGAAGGTTGAGCAGTTCTTC. It is translated as CASSQDNKGLAGKVEQFF.

The chain links TRBV12-3 or TRBV12-4 to TRBJ2-1, with 8 positions matching TRBD1. V dropped 6 bases and J dropped 6; count of bases not matched to a gene: 4. The CDR3 is made up of 13 amino acids. This CDR3 reads CASSRTGTNEQFF. CDR3 DNA sequence: TGTGCCAGCAGCAGGACAGGGACCAATGAGCAGTTCTTC.

This sequence joins TRBV6-1 and TRBJ1-5; weak D call: TRBD1 (5 bases). Trimming left V 4 bases short and J 4 bases short, with 17 bases between. CDR1 and CDR2 (germline): MNHNS, SASEGT. CDR3 size: 16 residues. The CDR3 loop is CASSAGGRAGNQPQHF. The CDR3 DNA reads TGTGCCAGCAGTGCCGGGGGGAGGGCAGGGAATCAGCCCCAGCATTTT.

A few counts support this clone. The rearrangement joins TRBV5-1 to TRBJ1-4; 8 nucleotides align to TRBD1. Germline trimming cut 4 bases from V and 1 base from J; bases unmatched to any gene: 12. CDR3 size: 18 residues. Germline V CDR1 and CDR2: SGHRS, YFSETQ. The CDR3 loop reads CASSPDRVLFETNEKLFF. In DNA form, the CDR3 reads TGCGCCAGCAGCCCGGACAGGGTTTTATTCGAAACTAATGAAAAACTGTTTTTT.

V usage is TRBV7-2 and J usage is TRBJ1-6; 9 bases are shared with TRBD1. J gave up 5 bases and V 7 bases, and 9 bases lay outside the gene matches. This CDR3 is 16 amino acids long. Germline loops: CDR1 SGHTA, CDR2 FQGNSA. Written as DNA, the CDR3 is TGTGCCAGCAATGAACAGGGGGCGCTTCATAATTCACCCCTCCACTTT. This sequence encodes CASNEQGALHNSPLHF.

This rearrangement joins TRBV5-1 to TRBJ1-2, with 9 bases lining up with TRBD1. The V gene's germline CDR1 is SGHRS and CDR2 YFSETQ. J was trimmed by 1 base and V by 3 bases; bases with no gene match: 4. The CDR3 covers 15 residues. The CDR3 nucleotides are TGCGCCAGCAGCTCGGGGACAGGGCATAACTATGGCTACACCTTC. Translating gives CASSSGTGHNYGYTF.

The chain is built from TRBV6-2 or TRBV6-3 and TRBJ2-3, with 8 bases aligning to TRBD2. V dropped 4 bases and J dropped 0; count of bases not matched to a gene: 3. Per germline, CDR1 MNHEY and CDR2 SVGEGT. CDR3 length equals 15 residues. In nucleotides, the CDR3 is TGTGCCAGCAGTTTCCAGCGGGGGAGCACAGATACGCAGTATTTT. It translates to CASSFQRGSTDTQYF.

This clone appeared a few times. The chain combines TRBV11-2 with TRBJ1-1, with a weak D call TRBD1 (6 bases). The CDR3 consists of 12 residues. The germline V and J ends were trimmed by 5 bases and 4 bases, with 8 bases remaining between them. CDR1 SGHAT and CDR2 FQNNGV come from the germline V gene. CDR3 nucleotides: TGTGCCAGCAGCGAACAGGGCACTGAAGCTTTCTTT. This codes for CASSEQGTEAFF.

The rearrangement links TRBV4-1 to TRBJ1-1; tentative D call: TRBD1 (6 bases). There are 14 residues in the CDR3. Per germline, CDR1 MGHRA and CDR2 YSYEKL. Trimming left V 3 bases short and J 2 bases short, with 10 bases between. CDR3 nucleotide sequence: TGCGCCAGCAGCCATATGGACAGAAACACTGAAGCTTTCTTT. Its protein product is CASSHMDRNTEAFF.

The chain links TRBV19 to TRBJ2-4; TRBD1 agrees at 7 bases. This CDR3 comprises 15 residues. The germline CDR1 and CDR2 sequences are LNHDA and SQIVND (reference sequence). The junction had 17 bases not matched to a gene; V was cut back by 10 bases and J by 8 bases. CDR3 nucleotide sequence: TGTGCCACTCAACCAAGGACAGGCGAGGGGTACATTCAGTACTTC. Its protein is CATQPRTGEGYIQYF.

The chain employs TRBV29-1 and TRBJ2-1, with 10 bases that match TRBD1. CDR3 size: 14 residues. Germline trimming cut 5 bases from V and 9 bases from J; bases unmatched to any gene: 10. The germline CDR1 and CDR2 sequences are SQVTM and ANQGSEA. CDR3 sequence: CSVPGQGLAGEQFF. CDR3 nucleotides: TGCAGCGTTCCGGGACAGGGGTTAGCTGGTGAGCAGTTCTTC.

V is TRBV5-1 and J is TRBJ2-3; no clear D. The germline V gene has CDR1 SGHRS and CDR2 YFSETQ. The CDR3 loop spans 11 amino acids. Trimming took 4 bases from V and 2 from J, leaving 2 bases between them. The CDR3 loop reads CASSHTDTQYF. In nucleotides, the CDR3 is TGCGCCAGCAGCCACACAGATACGCAGTATTTT.

V and J are TRBV19 and TRBJ1-2, with 7 bases identical to TRBD1. V shed 6 bases and J 8 bases; nucleotides not matched to a gene: 6. CDR3 length: 12 amino acids. Germline CDR1 is LNHDA and CDR2 is SQIVND (reference sequence). This chain's CDR3 is CASSQTGSGYTF. The DNA for the CDR3 is TGTGCCAGTAGCCAGACAGGGTCAGGCTACACCTTC.

The gene calls are TRBV2 and TRBJ2-3, with TRBD2 identical over 12 bases. Germline CDR1 SNHLY, CDR2 FYNNEI. With V trimmed by 0 bases and J by 7 bases, 8 bases remained unmatched. The length of the CDR3 is 17 residues. The CDR3 DNA reads as TGTGCCAGCAGTGAAGCCTCCCTAGCGGGGGGGCCGAATACGCAGTATTTT. Translation: CASSEASLAGGPNTQYF.

This clone is a singleton in its sample. The gene calls are TRBV5-4 and TRBJ2-7; 10 nucleotides align to TRBD1. This CDR3 has 14 residues. Germline CDR1 reads SGHNT; CDR2 reads YYREEE (reference sequence). Trimming took 5 bases from V and 3 from J; bases not matched to a gene: 5. The CDR3 spells CASRRQGAGYEQYF. As DNA, the CDR3 is TGTGCCAGCAGGAGACAGGGGGCTGGCTACGAGCAGTACTTC. Variable domain in full (rest from reference TRBV5-4 and TRBJ2-7): ETGVTQSPTHLIKTRGQQVTLRCSSQSGHNTVSWYQQALGQGPQFIFQYYREEENGRGNFPPRFSGLQFPNYSSELNVNALELDDSALYLCASRRQGAGYEQYFGPGTRLTVT.

The V gene is TRBV5-1, the J gene TRBJ1-6; no firm D call. CDR3 size: 15 residues. Trimming left V 0 bases short and J 9 bases short, with 13 bases between. Germline V gives CDR1 SGHRS, CDR2 YFSETQ. CDR3 coding DNA: TGCGCCAGCAGCTTGGTCCCAGCCCCAGGTTCACCCCTCCACTTT. It specifies CASSLVPAPGSPLHF.

V usage is TRBV15 and J usage is TRBJ1-6; D gene uncertain. The germline CDR1 and CDR2 sequences are LNHNV and YYDKDF (reference sequence). The CDR3 consists of 15 residues. Between the trimmed V and J ends, which lost 2 bases and 10 bases, there was a span of 15 bases. The CDR3, as DNA: TGTGCCACCAGCAGACCGGGAGAAGGAGGGTCACCCCTCCACTTT. Protein sequence: CATSRPGEGGSPLHF.

This clone was observed a single time. The gene calls are TRBV2 and TRBJ1-6; weak D call: TRBD1 (6 bases). Germline CDR1 reads SNHLY; CDR2 reads FYNNEI. V was shortened by 5 bases and J by 5 bases, with 10 bases between the two germline ends. This CDR3 is 14 amino acids long. The CDR3 nucleotides read TGTGCCAGCAGTCAGGGGAAAGATAATTCACCCCTCCACTTT. As protein: CASSQGKDNSPLHF.